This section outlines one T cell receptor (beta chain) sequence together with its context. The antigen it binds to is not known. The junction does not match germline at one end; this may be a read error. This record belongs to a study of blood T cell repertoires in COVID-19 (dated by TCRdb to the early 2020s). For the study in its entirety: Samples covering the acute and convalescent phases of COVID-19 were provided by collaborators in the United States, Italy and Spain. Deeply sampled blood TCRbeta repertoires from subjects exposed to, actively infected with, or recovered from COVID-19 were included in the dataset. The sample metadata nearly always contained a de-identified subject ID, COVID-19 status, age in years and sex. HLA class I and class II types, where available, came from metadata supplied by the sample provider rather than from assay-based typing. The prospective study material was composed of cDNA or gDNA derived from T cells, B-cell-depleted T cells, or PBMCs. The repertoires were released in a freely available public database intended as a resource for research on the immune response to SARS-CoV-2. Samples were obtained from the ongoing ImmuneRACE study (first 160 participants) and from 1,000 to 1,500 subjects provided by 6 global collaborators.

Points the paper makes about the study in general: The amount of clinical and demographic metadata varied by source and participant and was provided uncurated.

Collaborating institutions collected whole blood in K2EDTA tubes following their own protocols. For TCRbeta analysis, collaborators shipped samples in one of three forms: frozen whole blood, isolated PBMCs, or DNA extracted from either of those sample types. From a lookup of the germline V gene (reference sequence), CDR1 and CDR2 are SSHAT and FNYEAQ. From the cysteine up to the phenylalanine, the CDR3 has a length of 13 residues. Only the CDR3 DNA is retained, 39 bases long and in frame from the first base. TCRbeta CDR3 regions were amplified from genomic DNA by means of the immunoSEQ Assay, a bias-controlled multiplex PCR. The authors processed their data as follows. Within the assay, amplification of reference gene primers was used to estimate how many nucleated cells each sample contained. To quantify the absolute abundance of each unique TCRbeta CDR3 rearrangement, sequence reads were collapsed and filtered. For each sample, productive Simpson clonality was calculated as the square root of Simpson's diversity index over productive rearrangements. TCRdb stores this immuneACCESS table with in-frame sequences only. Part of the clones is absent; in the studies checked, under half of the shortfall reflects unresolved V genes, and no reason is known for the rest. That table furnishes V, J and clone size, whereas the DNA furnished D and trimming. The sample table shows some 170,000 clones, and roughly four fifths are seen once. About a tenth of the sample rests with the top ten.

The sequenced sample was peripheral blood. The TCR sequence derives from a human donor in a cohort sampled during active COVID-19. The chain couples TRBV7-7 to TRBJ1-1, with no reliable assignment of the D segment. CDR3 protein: CASSPGGGAEAFF. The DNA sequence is TGTGCTAGCAGCCCCGGAGGAGGAGCTGAAGCTTTCTTT.